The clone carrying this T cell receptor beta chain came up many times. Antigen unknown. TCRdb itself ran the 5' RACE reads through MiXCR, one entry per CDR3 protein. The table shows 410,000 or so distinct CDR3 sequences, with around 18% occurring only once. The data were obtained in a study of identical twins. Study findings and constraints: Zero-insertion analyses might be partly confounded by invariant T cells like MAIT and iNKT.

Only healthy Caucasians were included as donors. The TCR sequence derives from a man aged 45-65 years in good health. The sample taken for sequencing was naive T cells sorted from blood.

The CDR3 protein is CASSFGYGGNQPQHF. The CDR3 DNA reads as TGCGCCAGCAGCTTCGGGTACGGAGGCAATCAGCCCCAGCATTTT. The rearrangement links TRBV5-1 to TRBJ1-5; D remains ambiguous. There are 15 residues in the CDR3. Per germline, CDR1 SGHRS and CDR2 YFSETQ. V gave up 2 bases and J gave up 2 bases, with 11 bases separating them.